Listed below are T cell receptor beta chains from one sample, sequenced in a study of blood T cells in healthy people across ages. Each CDR3 protein is one row after TCRdb ran MiXCR on the 5' RACE reads. This table has about 780,000 distinct CDR3 sequences, around 50% appearing once. The sample was blood. The receptors shown here come from a man aged 80 or over in good health. Each CDR3 is given with its conserved first and last residue. Clone size, where shown, is once, few, many, or a class for clones that have expanded.

V: TRBV10-3
size: .
CDR3: CAISESGSSYNEQFF

V: TRBV5-1
size: .
CDR3: CASSPDQSRYEQYF

V: TRBV4-3
size: .
CDR3: CASSQDVYGTAKTQYF

V: TRBV20-1
size: .
CDR3: CSARRQGQGNQPQHF

V: TRBV20-1
size: many
CDR3: CSASGDTQYF

V: TRBV14
size: .
CDR3: CASSQDRAGLEQFF

V: TRBV6-2/TRBV6-3
size: .
CDR3: CASRRTRYIPEQYF

V: TRBV29-1
size: many
CDR3: CSVGLAGSLADTQYF

V: TRBV24-1
size: .
CDR3: CATGGPGGTDTQYF

V: TRBV7-2
size: few
CDR3: CASSPHGGGTYEQYF

V: TRBV5-6
size: few
CDR3: CASSFRTGGDGYTF

V: TRBV6-2/TRBV6-3
size: .
CDR3: CASRLAAGEQFF

V: TRBV4-3
size: .
CDR3: CASSNRIGHTEAFF

V: TRBV7-8
size: few
CDR3: CASSSSPPGTSYNEQFF

V: TRBV27
size: once
CDR3: CASSPTPSPEAFF

V: TRBV28
size: few
CDR3: CASSFGPADTQYF

V: TRBV21-1
size: .
CDR3: CASSKRRRGPETQYF

V: TRBV5-1
size: many
CDR3: CASSSTTVGGHEQYF

V: TRBV7-2
size: .
CDR3: CASSLGAGTGSTEAFF

V: TRBV4-2
size: .
CDR3: CASSQDSQVGIQYF

V: TRBV5-1
size: .
CDR3: CASSGSFPYEQYF

V: TRBV5-1
size: once
CDR3: CASCLAGDDTQYF

V: TRBV7-9
size: .
CDR3: CASSPDRGLAGGSSYNEQFF

V: TRBV28
size: many
CDR3: CASRPTLAGLLQYF

V: TRBV5-1
size: .
CDR3: CASSLEGGSGIGEQFF

V: TRBV20-1
size: .
CDR3: CSASGGRVIVNQPQHF

V: TRBV5-1
size: .
CDR3: CASSLNLGGRLAGSSEQYF

V: TRBV24-1
size: few
CDR3: CATSDPVGLAGVTGELFF

V: TRBV9
size: few
CDR3: CASSVKSGASYNEQFF

V: TRBV6-2/TRBV6-3
size: few
CDR3: CASRSSGGTYEQYF

V: TRBV7-6
size: few
CDR3: CASSTTGAYNEQYF

V: TRBV20-1
size: few
CDR3: CSARLAGGRYEQYF

V: TRBV27
size: .
CDR3: CASSFSHGYEQYF

V: TRBV20-1
size: many
CDR3: CSASPTDFEQYF

V: TRBV25-1
size: .
CDR3: CASSEDAHLREKLFF

V: TRBV15
size: .
CDR3: CATSREGRRGTEAFF

V: TRBV5-1
size: .
CDR3: CASSFTGTKETQYF